This section outlines one T cell receptor beta chain sequence together with its context. Participants spanned ages about 18 to 100 years and resided in some 22 US areas. A COVID-19 case had been met by exposed participants during the 2 weeks before study entry. Measured with immunoSEQ multiplex PCR; TCRdb has only the in-frame clones, and not every one. In the table there are under 450,000 clones, roughly nine tenths of which are singletons. The data were taken from a study of blood T cell repertoires in COVID-19. The CDR3 consists of 15 residues. Germline V gene lookup returns CDR1 MNHNS and CDR2 SASEGT. V dropped 0 bases and J dropped 3 bases, with 6 bases sitting between them.

Sequencing input: PBMCs or T cells enriched from blood (not recorded which). This TCR was recovered from a woman aged 40 to 55 who had been exposed to COVID-19. The chain has TRBV6-1 and TRBJ2-6, with a tentative D call TRBD1 (5 bases). CDR3 DNA sequence: TGTGCCAGCAGTGAAGCGCAGGGTGGGGCCAACGTCCTGACTTTC. Protein sequence: CASSEAQGGANVLTF.